These T cell receptor beta chains were read from a single sample in a study of neurological immune-mediated disorders. MiXCR, applied by TCRdb to the 5' RACE reads, yields one record per CDR3 protein. The table records 45,000 or so distinct CDR3 sequences, approximately 3% of them present only once. Specimen: PBMCs. The receptors come from a woman between 45 and 60 years old with multiple sclerosis. The CDR3 runs from the conserved cysteine through the conserved F or W. Each record gives: clone size, V gene, J gene, D gene, CDR3 DNA, CDR3 protein. D genes are given only for firm matches. Rows may omit the clone size; those that give it use once, few, many or a size class.

abundance: many
v_gene: TRBV5-1
j_gene: TRBJ2-2
d_gene: TRBD1
CDR3nt: TGCGCCAGCAGCTTACTGGACAGGGGGACCACCGGGGAGCTGTTTTTT
CDR3aa: CASSLLDRGTTGELFF

abundance: many
v_gene: TRBV5-1
j_gene: TRBJ2-7
d_gene: NA
CDR3nt: TGCGCCAGCAGGCCCCTATGGACACGCTACGAGCAGTACTTC
CDR3aa: CASRPLWTRYEQYF

abundance: many
v_gene: TRBV20-1
j_gene: TRBJ2-1
d_gene: TRBD2
CDR3nt: TGCAGCGTCCCTCTAGCGGGAGGCTACAATGAGCAGTTCTTC
CDR3aa: CSVPLAGGYNEQFF

abundance: few
v_gene: TRBV20-1
j_gene: TRBJ1-6
d_gene: TRBD1
CDR3nt: TGCAGTGCTAGGCGACAGGGATCAACCCTCAACTTT
CDR3aa: CSARRQGSTLNF

abundance: many
v_gene: TRBV27
j_gene: TRBJ2-1
d_gene: TRBD1
CDR3nt: TGTGCCACTCGACCCGGGACAGGGTCGAATGAGCAGTTCTTC
CDR3aa: CATRPGTGSNEQFF

abundance: many
v_gene: TRBV12-3/TRBV12-4
j_gene: TRBJ2-1
d_gene: NA
CDR3nt: TGTGCCAGCAGTTTACGTGGGTACAATGAGCAGTTCTTC
CDR3aa: CASSLRGYNEQFF

abundance: NA
v_gene: TRBV20-1
j_gene: TRBJ1-1
d_gene: TRBD1
CDR3nt: TGCAGTGCCCCGGGGACAGGGGGCCAATGGGCTGAAGCTTTCTTT
CDR3aa: CSAPGTGGQWAEAFF

abundance: many
v_gene: TRBV5-1
j_gene: TRBJ2-5
d_gene: NA
CDR3nt: TGCGCCAGCAAGGGTGAAGAGACCCAGTACTTC
CDR3aa: CASKGEETQYF

abundance: many
v_gene: TRBV6-6
j_gene: TRBJ2-7
d_gene: NA
CDR3nt: TGTGCCAGCAGTTCGTTTGGTGTAGCCTACGAGCAGTACTTC
CDR3aa: CASSSFGVAYEQYF

abundance: many
v_gene: TRBV7-2
j_gene: TRBJ1-5
d_gene: NA
CDR3nt: TGTGCCAGCAGCTTAGCGGTAAGGGGGATCAGCAATCAGCCCCAGCATTTT
CDR3aa: CASSLAVRGISNQPQHF

abundance: many
v_gene: TRBV20-1
j_gene: TRBJ2-1
d_gene: TRBD2
CDR3nt: TGCAGTGCCAACCCGACTAGCGGATCCTACAATGAGCAGTTCTTC
CDR3aa: CSANPTSGSYNEQFF

abundance: NA
v_gene: TRBV7-2
j_gene: TRBJ1-5
d_gene: NA
CDR3nt: TGTGCCAGCAGCTCCCAGTGGAGTCAGCCCCAGCATTTT
CDR3aa: CASSSQWSQPQHF

abundance: many
v_gene: TRBV9
j_gene: TRBJ2-5
d_gene: TRBD2
CDR3nt: TGTGCCAGCAGCGTAGGAGCGGGAGGCTACCAAGAGACCCAGTACTTC
CDR3aa: CASSVGAGGYQETQYF

abundance: many
v_gene: TRBV7-6
j_gene: TRBJ1-2
d_gene: NA
CDR3nt: TGTGCCAGCAGCGTAGGACCAATCCCGGGCTATGGCTACACCTTC
CDR3aa: CASSVGPIPGYGYTF

abundance: many
v_gene: TRBV28
j_gene: TRBJ1-5
d_gene: TRBD1
CDR3nt: TGTGCCAGCAGTTTATTGGACAGGGACAATCAGCCCCAGCATTTT
CDR3aa: CASSLLDRDNQPQHF

abundance: many
v_gene: TRBV11-3
j_gene: TRBJ2-1
d_gene: NA
CDR3nt: TGTGCCAGCAGCTTGGCAACCTACAATGAGCAGTTCTTC
CDR3aa: CASSLATYNEQFF

abundance: many
v_gene: TRBV10-3
j_gene: TRBJ2-5
d_gene: TRBD2
CDR3nt: TGTGCCATCAGTGAGTCGGCTCGGGGGGGACCGTCTCAAGAGACCCAGTACTTC
CDR3aa: CAISESARGGPSQETQYF

abundance: many
v_gene: TRBV20-1
j_gene: TRBJ2-7
d_gene: TRBD2
CDR3nt: TGCAGTGCTAGAGACCCCCAAGCGGGACTTCTCGAGCAGTACTTC
CDR3aa: CSARDPQAGLLEQYF

abundance: many
v_gene: TRBV20-1
j_gene: TRBJ2-4
d_gene: TRBD1
CDR3nt: TGCAGTGCTAGCGAGCTGGGCCGCCCGCAGGGGGCCTACCGGTACTTC
CDR3aa: CSASELGRPQGAYRYF

abundance: many
v_gene: TRBV12-3/TRBV12-4
j_gene: TRBJ1-2
d_gene: NA
CDR3nt: TGTGCCAGCAGTTTAGATGCGACAGGAGACTATGGCTACACCTTC
CDR3aa: CASSLDATGDYGYTF

abundance: many
v_gene: TRBV28
j_gene: TRBJ2-1
d_gene: TRBD2
CDR3nt: TGTGCCAGTGGGACTAGCGGGAGAAATGAGCAGTTCTTC
CDR3aa: CASGTSGRNEQFF

abundance: many
v_gene: TRBV5-5
j_gene: TRBJ2-5
d_gene: TRBD1
CDR3nt: TGTGCCAGCAGCATGTTGGGACAGCAAGAGACCCAGTACTTC
CDR3aa: CASSMLGQQETQYF

abundance: many
v_gene: TRBV4-1
j_gene: TRBJ1-4
d_gene: TRBD1
CDR3nt: TGCGCCAGCAGCCAAGGACAGGGAGATGAAAAACTGTTTTTT
CDR3aa: CASSQGQGDEKLFF

abundance: NA
v_gene: TRBV7-6
j_gene: TRBJ2-1
d_gene: NA
CDR3nt: TGTGCCAGCAGCTGGGGCGGACTTGATGAGCAGTTCTTC
CDR3aa: CASSWGGLDEQFF

abundance: many
v_gene: TRBV5-1
j_gene: TRBJ2-5
d_gene: NA
CDR3nt: TGCGCCAGCAGGCTGACAGGATACCAAGAGACCCAGTACTTC
CDR3aa: CASRLTGYQETQYF

abundance: many
v_gene: TRBV27
j_gene: TRBJ2-6
d_gene: TRBD1
CDR3nt: TGTGCCAGCAGTACGCGGACAGGGGGGTCTGGGGCCAACGTCCTGACTTTC
CDR3aa: CASSTRTGGSGANVLTF

abundance: many
v_gene: TRBV7-9
j_gene: TRBJ1-1
d_gene: NA
CDR3nt: TGTGCCAGCAGCTTAGGCGGGGGCCCTTCTAGAGGCGCTTTCTTT
CDR3aa: CASSLGGGPSRGAFF

abundance: many
v_gene: TRBV5-1
j_gene: TRBJ2-1
d_gene: TRBD1
CDR3nt: TGCGCCAGCAGTTCTGGCAGGGGGCCGAGCTCCTACAATGAGCAGTTCTTC
CDR3aa: CASSSGRGPSSYNEQFF

abundance: many
v_gene: TRBV7-2
j_gene: TRBJ1-2
d_gene: NA
CDR3nt: TGTGCCAGCAGCCCCCTCGAGGGGCAGGGTTCTAACTATGGCTACACCTTC
CDR3aa: CASSPLEGQGSNYGYTF

abundance: NA
v_gene: TRBV27
j_gene: TRBJ2-1
d_gene: TRBD1
CDR3nt: TGTGCCAGCAGACCAGACCGGGACAGGGGCTACAATGAGCAGTTCTTC
CDR3aa: CASRPDRDRGYNEQFF

abundance: many
v_gene: TRBV5-1
j_gene: TRBJ2-3
d_gene: NA
CDR3nt: TGCGCCAGCAGCGCCCTTGGCACAGATACGCAGTATTTT
CDR3aa: CASSALGTDTQYF

abundance: many
v_gene: TRBV12-3/TRBV12-4
j_gene: TRBJ1-1
d_gene: TRBD1
CDR3nt: TGTGCCAGCAGGGGGGACAGGACCAACACTGAAGCTTTCTTT
CDR3aa: CASRGDRTNTEAFF

abundance: many
v_gene: TRBV2
j_gene: TRBJ2-5
d_gene: TRBD2
CDR3nt: TGTGCCAGCTGCACTAGCGGGGGTTCCACCCAGTACTTC
CDR3aa: CASCTSGGSTQYF

abundance: many
v_gene: TRBV12-3/TRBV12-4
j_gene: TRBJ2-1
d_gene: TRBD2
CDR3nt: TGTGCCAGCACGAACCTAGCGGGCTCCTACAATGAGCAGTTCTTC
CDR3aa: CASTNLAGSYNEQFF

abundance: many
v_gene: TRBV5-1
j_gene: TRBJ2-2
d_gene: NA
CDR3nt: TGCGCCAGCAGCTGGTCGAACGGGGAGCTGTTTTTT
CDR3aa: CASSWSNGELFF

abundance: many
v_gene: TRBV7-2
j_gene: TRBJ2-1
d_gene: NA
CDR3nt: TGTGCCAGCACCATGAGGAGAAACAATGAGCAGTTCTTC
CDR3aa: CASTMRRNNEQFF

abundance: many
v_gene: TRBV5-1
j_gene: TRBJ2-5
d_gene: TRBD1
CDR3nt: TGCGCCAGCAGCATACAGGGGGCGGAAGAGACCCAGTACTTC
CDR3aa: CASSIQGAEETQYF

abundance: many
v_gene: TRBV5-1
j_gene: TRBJ1-3
d_gene: NA
CDR3nt: TGCGCCAGCAGCTTGGAAGGGGAGAGTGGAAACACCATATATTTT
CDR3aa: CASSLEGESGNTIYF

abundance: many
v_gene: TRBV9
j_gene: TRBJ2-1
d_gene: TRBD1
CDR3nt: TGTGCCAGCAGCGTTCGAGACAGGGTCAATGAGCAGTTCTTC
CDR3aa: CASSVRDRVNEQFF

abundance: many
v_gene: TRBV7-2
j_gene: TRBJ2-3
d_gene: TRBD1
CDR3nt: TGTGCCAGCAGCCAACGGACAGGGGGGAGCACAGATACGCAGTATTTT
CDR3aa: CASSQRTGGSTDTQYF

abundance: many
v_gene: TRBV2
j_gene: TRBJ2-1
d_gene: TRBD2
CDR3nt: TGTGCCAGCAGTGGGACTAGCGGGGGGCCCAACCAGCAGTTCTTC
CDR3aa: CASSGTSGGPNQQFF

abundance: many
v_gene: TRBV5-1
j_gene: TRBJ2-3
d_gene: NA
CDR3nt: TGCGCCAGCAGACGGGAACACGCCACAGATACGCAGTATTTT
CDR3aa: CASRREHATDTQYF

abundance: many
v_gene: TRBV12-5
j_gene: TRBJ1-2
d_gene: NA
CDR3nt: TGTGCTAGTGGTTTGGTACTCTTGGGATCCCCCACCAATTCTAACTATGGCTACACCTTC
CDR3aa: CASGLVLLGSPTNSNYGYTF

abundance: many
v_gene: TRBV15
j_gene: TRBJ1-1
d_gene: NA
CDR3nt: TGTGCCACCAGCAGGAGGAGGGGGAGGGGGGACACTGAAGCTTTCTTT
CDR3aa: CATSRRRGRGDTEAFF

abundance: many
v_gene: TRBV28
j_gene: TRBJ2-7
d_gene: NA
CDR3nt: TGTGCTACGGGGGAGATGCTAGGCGAGCAGTACTTC
CDR3aa: CATGEMLGEQYF